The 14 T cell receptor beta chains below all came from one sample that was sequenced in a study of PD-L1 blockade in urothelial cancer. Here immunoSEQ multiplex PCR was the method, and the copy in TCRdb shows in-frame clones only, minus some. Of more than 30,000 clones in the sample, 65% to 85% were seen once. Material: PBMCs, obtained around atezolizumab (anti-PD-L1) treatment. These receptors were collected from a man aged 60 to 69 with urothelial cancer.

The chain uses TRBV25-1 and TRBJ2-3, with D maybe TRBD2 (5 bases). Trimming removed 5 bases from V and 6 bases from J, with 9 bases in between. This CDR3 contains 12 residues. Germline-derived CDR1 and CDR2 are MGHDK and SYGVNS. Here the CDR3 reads CASSYRGDTQYF. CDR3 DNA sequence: TGTGCCAGCAGTTACCGGGGTGATACGCAGTATTTT. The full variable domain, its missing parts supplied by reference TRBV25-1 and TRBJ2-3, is EADIYQTPRYLVIGTGKKITLECSQTMGHDKMYWYQQDPGMELHLIHYSYGVNSTEKGDLSSESTVSRIRTEHFPLTLESARPSHTSQYLCASSYRGDTQYFGPGTRLTVL.

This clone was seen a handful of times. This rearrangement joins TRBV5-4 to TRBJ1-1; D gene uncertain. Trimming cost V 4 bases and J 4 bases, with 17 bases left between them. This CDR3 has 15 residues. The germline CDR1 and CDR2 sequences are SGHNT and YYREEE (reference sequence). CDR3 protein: CASSAPTVGSTEAFF. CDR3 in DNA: TGTGCCAGCAGCGCGCCAACGGTCGGGAGCACTGAAGCTTTCTTT.

The CDR3 sequence: CASSRRGDTQYF. The CDR3 DNA sequence: TGCGCCAGCAGTCGAAGGGGAGATACGCAGTATTTT. V gene TRBV10-1 combines with J gene TRBJ2-3; D is perhaps TRBD1 (5 bases). Between the trimmed V and J ends, which lost 5 bases and 5 bases, there was a span of 8 bases. This CDR3 is built from 12 residues. Per the germline V gene, CDR1 is WNHNN and CDR2 is SYGVQD (reference sequence).

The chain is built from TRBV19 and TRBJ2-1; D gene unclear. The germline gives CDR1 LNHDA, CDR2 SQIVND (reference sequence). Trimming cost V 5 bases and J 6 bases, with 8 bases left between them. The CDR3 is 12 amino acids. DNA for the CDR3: TGTGCCAGTAGTCCCGGAGTCAATGAGCAGTTCTTC. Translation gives CASSPGVNEQFF.

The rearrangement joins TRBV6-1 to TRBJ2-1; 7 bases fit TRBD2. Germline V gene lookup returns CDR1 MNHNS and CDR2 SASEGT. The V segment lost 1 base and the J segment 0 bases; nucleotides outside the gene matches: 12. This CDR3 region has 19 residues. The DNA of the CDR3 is TGTGCCAGCAGTGAAGGTTGGACTAGAGGCTCGAGCTCCTACAATGAGCAGTTCTTC. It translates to CASSEGWTRGSSSYNEQFF.

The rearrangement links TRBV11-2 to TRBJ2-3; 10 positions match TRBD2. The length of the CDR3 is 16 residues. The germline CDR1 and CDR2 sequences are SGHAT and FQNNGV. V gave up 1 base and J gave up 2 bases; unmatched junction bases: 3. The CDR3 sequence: CASSLGLAGDTDTQYF. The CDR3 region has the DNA TGTGCCAGCAGCTTAGGGCTAGCGGGAGACACAGATACGCAGTATTTT.

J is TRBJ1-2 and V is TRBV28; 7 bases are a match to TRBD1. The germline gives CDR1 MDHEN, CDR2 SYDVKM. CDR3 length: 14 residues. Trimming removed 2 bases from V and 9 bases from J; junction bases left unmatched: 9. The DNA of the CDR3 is TGTGCCAGCAGTTTACCCCTAGGGGGCGGGAGCTACACCTTC. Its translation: CASSLPLGGGSYTF.

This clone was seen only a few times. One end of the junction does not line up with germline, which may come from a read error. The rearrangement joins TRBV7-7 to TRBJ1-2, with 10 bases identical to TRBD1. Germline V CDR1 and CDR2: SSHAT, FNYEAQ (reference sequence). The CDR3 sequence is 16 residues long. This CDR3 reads CASSLGDRGLNYGYTF. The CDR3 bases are TGTGCTAGCAGCTTAGGGGACAGGGGTCTTAACTATGGCTACACCTTC.

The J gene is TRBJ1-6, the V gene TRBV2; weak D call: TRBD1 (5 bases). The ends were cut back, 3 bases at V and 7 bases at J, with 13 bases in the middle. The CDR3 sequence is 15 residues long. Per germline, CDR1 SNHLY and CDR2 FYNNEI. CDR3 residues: CASSEVGGTNSPLHF. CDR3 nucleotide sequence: TGTGCCAGCAGTGAGGTCGGGGGTACCAATTCACCCCTCCACTTT.

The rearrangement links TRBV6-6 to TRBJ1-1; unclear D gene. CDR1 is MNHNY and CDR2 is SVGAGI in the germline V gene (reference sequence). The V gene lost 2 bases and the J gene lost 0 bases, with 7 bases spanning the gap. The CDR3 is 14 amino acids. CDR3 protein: CASSYPDMNTEAFF. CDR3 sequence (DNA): TGTGCCAGCAGTTACCCCGACATGAACACTGAAGCTTTCTTT.

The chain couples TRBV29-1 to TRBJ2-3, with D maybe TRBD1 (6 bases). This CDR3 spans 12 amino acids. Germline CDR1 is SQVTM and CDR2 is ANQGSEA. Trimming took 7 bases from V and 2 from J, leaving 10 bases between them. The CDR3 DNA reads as TGCAGCGCCAGACAGGACACAGATACGCAGTATTTT. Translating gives CSARQDTDTQYF.

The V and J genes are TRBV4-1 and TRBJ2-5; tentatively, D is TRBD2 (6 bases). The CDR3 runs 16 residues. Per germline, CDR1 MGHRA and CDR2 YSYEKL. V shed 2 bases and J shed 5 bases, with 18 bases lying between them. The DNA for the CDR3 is TGCGCCAGCAGCCAAAACTTCGGGGGAGCTCGGGAGACCCAGTACTTC. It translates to CASSQNFGGARETQYF.

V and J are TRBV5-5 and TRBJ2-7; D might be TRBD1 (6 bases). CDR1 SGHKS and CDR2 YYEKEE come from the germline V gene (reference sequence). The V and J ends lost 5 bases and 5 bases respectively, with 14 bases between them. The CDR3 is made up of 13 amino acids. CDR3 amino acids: CASRGEGVDEQYF. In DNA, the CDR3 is TGTGCCAGCAGGGGAGAGGGGGTCGACGAGCAGTACTTC.

As DNA, the CDR3 is TGTGCCAGCAGCGGGGGACAGGGGAACCAGCCCCAGCATTTT. This gives the protein CASSGGQGNQPQHF. The V gene is TRBV5-5, the J gene TRBJ1-5; 10 bases map to TRBD1. CDR3 length: 14 residues. CDR1 and CDR2 (germline): SGHKS, YYEKEE (reference sequence). V was clipped by 4 bases and J by 7 bases; unmatched bases: 5. Full variable domain (missing parts from reference TRBV5-5 and TRBJ1-5): DAGVTQSPTHLIKTRGQQVTLRCSPISGHKSVSWYQQVLGQGPQFIFQYYEKEERGRGNFPDRFSARQFPNYSSELNVNALLLGDSALYLCASSGGQGNQPQHFGDGTRLSIL.